This T cell receptor (beta chain) was identified during a study of identical twins. A single record per CDR3 protein comes from TCRdb applying MiXCR to the 5' RACE reads. This table has fewer than 550,000 distinct CDR3 sequences, 13% to 15% appearing once. Study conclusions and caveats: Excess sharing between twins was weaker in beta out-of-frame sequences.

Trimming shortened V by 8 bases and J by 3 bases, and 5 bases separated the two germline ends. The CDR3 consists of 11 residues. This clonotype has just a few counts. As yet, its antigen is unknown. The same specimen was also included in a second study, on yellow fever vaccine responses in identical twins.

This TCR came from a woman aged 18-29 years in good health. The genes are TRBV12-3 or TRBV12-4 and TRBJ2-1; the D call may be TRBD1 or TRBD2 (5 bases each). Specimen: CD4+ T cells sorted from blood. The CDR3 nucleotides read TGTGCCAGCGGGGGCTACAATGAGCAGTTCTTC. It yields the protein CASGGYNEQFF.